The next 2 T cell receptor beta chains were all read from a single sample in a study of cytomegalovirus exposure and HLA in healthy donors. Primers: 60 Vbeta forward and 13 Jbeta reverse. Clones were sequenced by immunoSEQ multiplex PCR, and TCRdb holds only the in-frame ones, with some missing. The repertoire holds about 140,000 clones, with approximately 84% as singletons. The specimen sequenced was PBMCs. The source of these receptors is a man aged 25 to 40 in good health and CMV-seropositive.

The CDR3, as DNA: TGTGACATAGCGGGTTCCTCCTACGAGCAGTACTTC. Protein product: CDIAGSSYEQYF. The V and J genes are TRBV2 and TRBJ2-7, with 7 nucleotides matching TRBD2. Germline assignment: CDR1 SNHLY and CDR2 FYNNEI. The CDR3 spans 12 residues.

The rearrangement joins TRBV27 to TRBJ2-5; D is undetermined. Germline CDR1 reads MNHEY; CDR2 reads SMNVEV (reference sequence). The CDR3 covers 13 residues. The V end lost 5 bases, the J end lost 7 bases, and 14 bases lay between the germline ends. The CDR3 loop is CASSPPSARTQYF. CDR3 coding DNA: TGTGCCAGCAGTCCCCCCAGTGCTAGGACCCAGTACTTC.